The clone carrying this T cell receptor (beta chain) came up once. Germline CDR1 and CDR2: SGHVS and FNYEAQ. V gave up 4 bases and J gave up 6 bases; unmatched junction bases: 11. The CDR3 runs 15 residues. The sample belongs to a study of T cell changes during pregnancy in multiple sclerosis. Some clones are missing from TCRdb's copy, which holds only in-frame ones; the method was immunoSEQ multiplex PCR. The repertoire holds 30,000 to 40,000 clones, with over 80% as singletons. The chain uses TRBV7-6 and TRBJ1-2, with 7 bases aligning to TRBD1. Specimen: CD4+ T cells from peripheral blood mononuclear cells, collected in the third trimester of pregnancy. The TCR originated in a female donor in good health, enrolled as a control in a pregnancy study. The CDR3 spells CASSWTGQVNDGYTF. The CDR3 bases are TGTGCCAGCAGCTGGACTGGACAGGTAAACGATGGCTACACCTTC.